This passage covers 31 T cell receptor beta chains from one sample sequenced in a study of blood T cell repertoires in COVID-19. Profiling relied on immunoSEQ multiplex PCR, and the TCRdb table lists in-frame clones only, not all of them. The sample gives 50,000 to 75,000 clones, approximately 80% of which show up once; roughly 21% is in the top ten. The sample was peripheral blood. The origin of the receptors is an elderly man with active or convalescent COVID-19.

The genes are TRBV5-1 and TRBJ2-7, with a weak D call TRBD2 (6 bases). The CDR3 has 15 residues. Looked up from germline, CDR1 is SGHRS and CDR2 is YFSETQ. Trimming removed 6 bases at V and 3 bases at J, with 19 bases between. Here the CDR3 reads CASTRDSPGLYEQYF. The CDR3 nucleotides read TGCGCCAGCACCCGGGACTCACCGGGGCTCTACGAGCAGTACTTC.

J is TRBJ1-1 and V is TRBV2, with a possible D match to TRBD1 (6 bases). The V end lost 5 bases, the J end lost 10 bases, and 14 bases lay between the germline ends. Germline CDR1 SNHLY, CDR2 FYNNEI. The CDR3 sequence is 12 residues long. This chain's CDR3 is CASSSQGPRAFF. The CDR3 nucleotides are TGTGCCAGCAGTTCTCAGGGGCCTCGAGCTTTCTTT.

The chain has TRBV5-5 and TRBJ2-2, with D possibly matching TRBD2 (6 bases). There are 16 residues in the CDR3. V shed 0 bases and J shed 0 bases, with 9 bases lying between them. CDR1 and CDR2 from the germline V gene are SGHKS and YYEKEE (reference sequence). The CDR3 reads CASSLVLAANTGELFF. CDR3 bases: TGTGCCAGCAGCTTGGTATTAGCGGCGAACACCGGGGAGCTGTTTTTT.

This chain links TRBV18 with TRBJ2-1, with TRBD1 matching over 7 bases. The CDR3 spans 15 residues. Germline V gene lookup returns CDR1 KGHSH and CDR2 LQKENI. The J segment lost 3 bases and the V segment lost 6 bases, leaving 8 bases of the junction unmatched. CDR3 sequence reads: CASSRIRDSYNEQFF. The DNA of the CDR3 is TGTGCCAGCTCGCGGATCCGGGACAGCTACAATGAGCAGTTCTTC.

The rearrangement links TRBV10-3 to TRBJ1-6; 12 bases map to TRBD1. The V segment lost 3 bases and the J segment 6 bases; nucleotides outside the gene matches: 6. This CDR3 has 17 residues. CDR1 is ENHRY and CDR2 is SYGVKD in the germline V gene. The CDR3 DNA follows: TGTGCCATCAGTGATTTCCCGGGACAGGGGGCTAATTCACCCCTCCACTTT. Translation: CAISDFPGQGANSPLHF.

The rearrangement uses TRBV27 and TRBJ1-6; D might be TRBD1 (5 bases). This CDR3 region has 15 residues. Germline V CDR1 and CDR2: MNHEY, SMNVEV (reference sequence). The V end was cut by 8 bases, the J end by 6 bases, with 17 bases between. The CDR3 DNA reads TGTGCCAGCGCCCCTCGGGGGAGCTTTAATTCACCCCTCCACTTT. It specifies CASAPRGSFNSPLHF.

The V gene is TRBV28, the J gene TRBJ1-2; D is possibly TRBD1 (6 bases). V lost 2 bases, J lost 7 bases, and 11 bases lay in between. The CDR3 spans 13 residues. Per the germline V gene, CDR1 is MDHEN and CDR2 is SYDVKM. The CDR3 DNA is TGTGCCAGCAGTTTACAGGGGACAAGTGGCTACACCTTC. Amino acid sequence: CASSLQGTSGYTF.

V usage is TRBV28 and J usage is TRBJ2-3; 11 nucleotides match TRBD1. The germline V gene has CDR1 MDHEN and CDR2 SYDVKM. With 6 bases clipped from V and 2 bases from J, the junction kept 4 bases outside the gene matches. The CDR3 has 15 residues. The chain's CDR3 is CASRGTGGVTDTQYF. As DNA, the CDR3 is TGTGCCAGCAGAGGGACAGGGGGGGTCACAGATACGCAGTATTTT.

This chain links TRBV24-1 with TRBJ2-3, with D perhaps TRBD1 (5 bases). Between the trimmed V and J ends, which lost 4 bases and 0 bases, there was a span of 16 bases. Per the germline V gene, CDR1 is KGHDR and CDR2 is SFDVKD. This CDR3 contains 17 residues. This CDR3 is CATSDPTTGTSTDTQYF. The CDR3 region has the DNA TGTGCCACCAGTGACCCAACTACAGGTACTAGCACAGATACGCAGTATTTT.

The chain couples TRBV18 to TRBJ1-2; 9 bases match TRBD1. The CDR3 is 14 amino acids. The germline V gene has CDR1 KGHSH and CDR2 LQKENI. The V and J ends lost 2 bases and 8 bases, in that order; junction bases with no gene match: 6. CDR3 sequence reads: CASSPTGGRVGYTF. In DNA, the CDR3 is TGTGCCAGCTCACCAACAGGGGGCAGAGTAGGCTACACCTTC.

This sequence joins TRBV5-4 and TRBJ2-7; 14 bases are a match to TRBD2. Germline V gene lookup returns CDR1 SGHNT and CDR2 YYREEE (reference sequence). CDR3 length equals 15 residues. The trim removed 3 bases at V and 7 bases at J, leaving 6 bases unmatched. CDR3 DNA: TGTGCCAGCAGCTGGGGGACTAGCGGGAGCAAAGAGCAGTACTTC. Translating it yields CASSWGTSGSKEQYF.

The chain carries TRBV15 and TRBJ2-1; D is perhaps TRBD2 (5 bases). There are 13 residues in the CDR3. Germline CDR1 and CDR2: LNHNV and YYDKDF (reference sequence). V was clipped by 5 bases and J by 5 bases, with 10 bases between them. In nucleotides, the CDR3 is TGTGCCACCAGCGAGGGCCCAGACAATGAGCAGTTCTTC. Amino acid sequence: CATSEGPDNEQFF. The complete variable domain, with remaining parts taken from reference TRBV15 and TRBJ2-1, reads DAMVIQNPRYQVTQFGKPVTLSCSQTLNHNVMYWYQQKSSQAPKLLFHYYDKDFNNEADTPDNFQSRRPNTSFCFLDIRSPGLGDTAMYLCATSEGPDNEQFFGPGTRLTVL.

The V and J genes are TRBV7-9 and TRBJ1-4, with no clear D. The germline V gene encodes CDR1 SEHNR and CDR2 FQNEAQ (reference sequence). V was cut by 6 bases and J by 0 bases, with 14 bases left in between. This CDR3 region has 16 residues. CDR3 nucleotides: TGTGCCAGCAGTTCCCCTTCGGGAGCAACTAATGAAAAACTGTTTTTT. The encoded protein is CASSSPSGATNEKLFF.

This clone was detected only a few times. The V gene is TRBV7-3, the J gene TRBJ2-7, with TRBD2 as a possible D gene (6 bases). The CDR3 is 14 amino acids. The V end was cut by 2 bases, the J end by 4 bases, with 12 bases between. Per the germline V gene, CDR1 is SGHTA and CDR2 is FQGTGA. CDR3 DNA: TGTGCCAGCAGCTTATTCGGGACTGGTTACGAGCAGTACTTC. Translated: CASSLFGTGYEQYF.

V is TRBV6-6 and J is TRBJ1-5; 7 bases are shared with TRBD1. Trimming took 6 bases from V and 10 from J; bases not matched to a gene: 9. The length of the CDR3 is 13 residues. Germline loops: CDR1 MNHNY, CDR2 SVGAGI (reference sequence). Here the CDR3 reads CASSRDSLQPQHF. CDR3 DNA sequence: TGTGCCAGCAGCCGGGACAGCCTACAACCCCAGCATTTT.

In this sample, this clone turned up once. V and J are TRBV6-6 and TRBJ2-1; 9 bases match TRBD2. Per the germline V gene, CDR1 is MNHNY and CDR2 is SVGAGI (reference sequence). This CDR3 region has 15 residues. V dropped 9 bases and J dropped 9; count of bases not matched to a gene: 15. This CDR3 reads CASRIEAGGVAEQFF. For the CDR3, the DNA is TGTGCCAGTCGGATCGAAGCGGGAGGCGTCGCTGAGCAGTTCTTC.

This chain joins TRBV5-4 and TRBJ1-2; 9 bases are a match to TRBD1. After removal of 2 bases from V and 4 bases from J, the junction contained 9 bases not matched to a gene. Per the germline V gene, CDR1 is SGHNT and CDR2 is YYREEE (reference sequence). The CDR3 contains 16 residues. As DNA, the CDR3 is TGTGCCAGCAGCTTAGGGCGGACAGGGGTCGGCTATGGCTACACCTTC. Protein: CASSLGRTGVGYGYTF.

The chain carries TRBV7-3 and TRBJ1-6, with a tentative D call TRBD1 (6 bases). This CDR3 region has 16 residues. V lost 2 bases to trimming and J lost 2 bases, with 10 bases between them. Germline lookup yields CDR1 SGHTA and CDR2 FQGTGA. The DNA for the CDR3 is TGTGCCAGCAGCTTACGGGGGGCCACCTATAATTCACCCCTCCACTTT. Its protein product is CASSLRGATYNSPLHF.

The chain carries TRBV6-5 and TRBJ1-2; D possibly corresponds to TRBD1 (5 bases). CDR3 length: 14 residues. Trimming took off 7 bases at V and 6 bases at J, with 18 bases between the two ends. Germline CDR1 and CDR2: MNHEY and SVGAGI. Here the CDR3 DNA reads TGTGCCAGCACCCCCCCGGGTAGACAGCATGGCTACACCTTC. Residues: CASTPPGRQHGYTF.

The rearrangement links TRBV9 to TRBJ1-1, with D possibly matching TRBD1 (5 bases). CDR1 is SGDLS and CDR2 is YYNGEE in the germline V gene. The CDR3 length is 15 residues. The V end was cut by 2 bases, the J end by 5 bases, with 16 bases between. CDR3 sequence: CASSVTGEGKTEAFF. The CDR3 DNA reads as TGTGCCAGCAGCGTCACGGGGGAGGGGAAGACTGAAGCTTTCTTT.

This clone was observed once. This chain joins TRBV11-3 and TRBJ2-7, with D perhaps matching TRBD2 (5 bases). Trimming cost V 2 bases and J 6 bases, with 8 bases left between them. Per germline, CDR1 SGHNT and CDR2 YENEEA. This CDR3 is 12 amino acids long. The CDR3 bases are TGTGCCAGCAGCTTATCAGGAGGCGAGCAGTACTTC. Its protein is CASSLSGGEQYF.

The chain carries TRBV7-9 and TRBJ1-1; no definite D call. Germline-derived CDR1 and CDR2 are SEHNR and FQNEAQ (reference sequence). V was pared by 5 bases and J by 0 bases, with 10 bases between. The CDR3 is 14 amino acids. CDR3 amino acids: CASSPTNLNTEAFF. CDR3 nucleotide sequence: TGTGCCAGCAGCCCAACAAACCTGAACACTGAAGCTTTCTTT. The full variable domain, its missing parts supplied by reference TRBV7-9 and TRBJ1-1, is DTGVSQNPRHKITKRGQNVTFRCDPISEHNRLYWYRQTLGQGPEFLTYFQNEAQLEKSRLLSDRFSAERPKGSFSTLEIQRTEQGDSAMYLCASSPTNLNTEAFFGQGTRLTVV.

The chain recombines TRBV6-2 or TRBV6-3 with TRBJ2-7; D is possibly TRBD1 (6 bases). The CDR3 contains 12 residues. V was shortened by 5 bases and J by 4 bases, with 9 bases between the two germline ends. CDR1 is MNHEY, CDR2 SVGEGT, per germline. CDR3 DNA sequence: TGTGCCAGCAGTCGGACAGAGTACGAGCAGTACTTC. It encodes CASSRTEYEQYF.

The J gene is TRBJ1-5, the V gene TRBV28, with D possibly matching TRBD1 (6 bases). CDR1 is MDHEN and CDR2 is SYDVKM in the germline V gene. V dropped 7 bases and J dropped 5 bases, with 15 bases sitting between them. This CDR3 contains 14 residues. The CDR3 loop reads CASTVNRDHQPQHF. CDR3 DNA: TGTGCCAGCACAGTGAACAGGGACCATCAGCCCCAGCATTTT.

This clone appeared a few times. The chain uses TRBV9 and TRBJ1-6; D gene uncertain. The CDR3 is 15 amino acids. Germline-derived CDR1 and CDR2 are SGDLS and YYNGEE. V was shortened by 5 bases and J by 1 base, with 10 bases between the two germline ends. The CDR3 sequence: CASSPPGSYNSPLHF. For the CDR3, the DNA is TGTGCCAGCAGTCCCCCGGGGTCCTATAATTCACCCCTCCACTTT.

The chain combines TRBV13 with TRBJ2-1; D perhaps matches TRBD1 (5 bases). From germline, CDR1 is PRHDT and CDR2 FYEKMQ (reference sequence). The V end was cut by 2 bases, the J end by 6 bases, with 14 bases between. CDR3 length: 15 residues. DNA of the CDR3: TGTGCCAGCAGCTTACTAGGGGCGCCCCTCAATGAGCAGTTCTTC. It yields the protein CASSLLGAPLNEQFF.

This clone came up once. The rearrangement links TRBV24-1 to TRBJ1-2; D is perhaps TRBD1 (6 bases). CDR3 size: 12 residues. With 9 bases removed from V and 8 bases from J, the gap between germline ends came to 15 bases. From germline, CDR1 is KGHDR and CDR2 SFDVKD. Here the CDR3 reads CATWEGGKGYTF. In DNA form, the CDR3 reads TGTGCCACCTGGGAAGGGGGAAAGGGCTACACCTTC.

V gene TRBV5-1 combines with J gene TRBJ2-7; the D gene is possibly TRBD1 (5 bases). V lost 0 bases and J 0 bases, leaving 13 bases between the germline ends. Germline CDR1 is SGHRS and CDR2 is YFSETQ. This CDR3 comprises 16 residues. The CDR3 sequence is CASSLVLTASSYEQYF. Written as DNA, the CDR3 is TGCGCCAGCAGCTTGGTTCTGACAGCATCCTCCTACGAGCAGTACTTC.

The rearrangement uses TRBV21-1 and TRBJ2-7; no check of the table's D call, TRBD1, against the DNA was made. TRBV21-1 is given as a pseudogene. The CDR3 extends over 15 amino acids. This CDR3 reads CASSKDPGQTYEQYF. The CDR3 DNA sequence: TGTGCCAGCAGCAAAGACCCGGGACAGACCTACGAGCAGTACTTC.

The chain couples TRBV19 to TRBJ1-2; a possible D gene is TRBD1 (5 bases). Germline values: CDR1 LNHDA, CDR2 SQIVND (reference sequence). This CDR3 is 13 amino acids long. The V end lost 6 bases, the J end lost 3 bases, and 11 bases lay between the germline ends. The CDR3 reads CASRPTEHYGYTF. CDR3 nucleotides: TGTGCCAGTAGGCCGACAGAACACTATGGCTACACCTTC.

The chain has TRBV7-6 and TRBJ2-1; 11 bases map to TRBD2. The CDR3 length is 17 residues. J gave up 7 bases and V 4 bases, and 12 bases lay outside the gene matches. CDR1 and CDR2 from the germline V gene are SGHVS and FNYEAQ. CDR3 residues: CASSSSIAGGPHNEQFF. The CDR3 DNA follows: TGTGCCAGCAGCTCCTCCATAGCGGGGGGGCCTCATAATGAGCAGTTCTTC. Using reference TRBV7-6 and TRBJ2-1 for the parts outside the CDR3, the full variable domain is GAGVSQSPRYKVTKRGQDVALRCDPISGHVSLYWYRQALGQGPEFLTYFNYEAQQDKSGLPNDRFSAERPEGSISTLTIQRTEQRDSAMYRCASSSSIAGGPHNEQFFGPGTRLTVL.